Below are 29 T cell receptor beta chains sequenced from a single sample in a study of T and B cells in COVID-19 patients. BIOMED2 TRB-A/B primer pools were used in multiplex TRB PCR. TCRdb reprocessed the multiplex PCR reads via MiXCR and lists one record per CDR3 protein. The sample lists about 2,500 distinct CDR3 sequences; around 27% were seen once. Blood genomic DNA input for TRB amplification was roughly 220-500 ng. The specimen was blood. The receptor source for this set is a human donor with active COVID-19.

Judged by abundance, this clonotype is medium-sized (0.01 to 0.1%). The V call is TRBV6-6, the J call TRBJ2-7, with 9 bases identical to TRBD2. With 2 bases clipped from V and 5 bases from J, the junction kept 7 bases outside the gene matches. The CDR3 has 15 residues. Germline assignment: CDR1 MNHNY and CDR2 SVGAGI (reference sequence). The chain's CDR3 is CASSYMVGLAHEQYF. The CDR3 DNA reads as TGTGCCAGCAGTTACATGGTGGGACTAGCCCACGAGCAGTACTTC.

This sequence joins TRBV13 and TRBJ1-3; no reliable D call. The CDR3 totals 15 residues. The germline V gene encodes CDR1 PRHDT and CDR2 FYEKMQ (reference sequence). V lost 5 bases and J 5 bases, leaving 16 bases between the germline ends. The CDR3 DNA reads TGTGCCAGCAGCCCCGACTCCACCATGAGAAACACCATATATTTT. Residues: CASSPDSTMRNTIYF.

The J gene is TRBJ1-1, the V gene TRBV6-1; D is undetermined. The V end lost 6 bases, the J end lost 0 bases, and 11 bases lay between the germline ends. The CDR3 loop spans 14 amino acids. Looked up from germline, CDR1 is MNHNS and CDR2 is SASEGT. CDR3 nucleotides: TGTGCCAGCAGCCGGACGGTATTGAACACTGAAGCTTTCTTT. Residues: CASSRTVLNTEAFF.

This clonotype has only a few counts. The chain combines TRBV24-1 with TRBJ2-5; no reliable D call. The CDR3 spans 13 residues. V was trimmed by 4 bases and J by 5 bases, leaving 10 bases between them. Germline CDR1 and CDR2: KGHDR and SFDVKD. CDR3 in amino acids: CATSDTLGETQYF. CDR3 bases: TGTGCCACCAGTGACACCTTAGGGGAGACCCAGTACTTC.

This clonotype has just a few counts. The chain has TRBV6-5 and TRBJ1-1, with TRBD1 matching 8 bases. CDR1 and CDR2 from the germline V gene are MNHEY and SVGAGI. Trimming cost V 5 bases and J 1 base; bases outside gene matches: 9. The CDR3 contains 16 residues. CDR3 protein: CASSPRSGTGNTEAFF. Written as DNA, the CDR3 is TGTGCCAGCAGTCCCCGCTCCGGGACAGGGAACACTGAAGCTTTCTTT.

This clonotype was seen only a few times. V gene TRBV28 combines with J gene TRBJ2-1, with D perhaps matching TRBD1 (5 bases). Per the germline V gene, CDR1 is MDHEN and CDR2 is SYDVKM. There are 14 residues in the CDR3. The V end was cut by 4 bases, the J end by 2 bases, with 9 bases between. CDR3 sequence (DNA): TGTGCCAGCAGTTCCAGGGTACCCTACAATGAGCAGTTCTTC. This encodes CASSSRVPYNEQFF. Variable domain in full (rest from reference TRBV28 and TRBJ2-1): DVKVTQSSRYLVKRTGEKVFLECVQDMDHENMFWYRQDPGLGLRLIYFSYDVKMKEKGDIPEGYSVSREKKERFSLILESASTNQTSMYLCASSSRVPYNEQFFGPGTRLTVL.

Turning to this clonotype: This may come from a read error, since a much larger clone is one base off. V usage is TRBV6-1 and J usage is TRBJ2-7; the D is unclear. Trimming took off 0 bases at V and 0 bases at J, with 9 bases between the two ends. CDR1 is MNHNS, CDR2 SASEGT, per germline. The CDR3 is made up of 15 amino acids. The CDR3 spells CASSEAVRSSYEQYF. Written as DNA, the CDR3 is TGTGCCAGCAGTGAAGCGGTGCGCAGCTCCTACGAGCAGTACTTC.

This clonotype has only one observation. This may be a read error, as it is one base from a much larger clone. The chain recombines TRBV19 with TRBJ1-5; possibly TRBD1 for D (5 bases). Germline CDR1 reads LNHDA; CDR2 reads SQIVND (reference sequence). CDR3 size: 14 residues. In DNA form, the CDR3 reads TGTGCCAGTAAACTCGACAGTAGCAGTCAGCCCCAGCATTTT. This translates into CASKLDSSSQPQHF.

In the case of this clonotype: An end of the junction differs from the germline gene, which may be a read error. This sequence joins TRBV5-3 and TRBJ2-1; D is uncertain. TRBV5-3 is an ORF for which the function is uncertain. The length of the CDR3 is 11 residues. The CDR3: CASSYHSEQFF. The CDR3 DNA sequence: TGCGCCAGCTCCTACCACAGTGAGCAGTTCTTC.

By share of the sample, this clonotype is medium-sized. Mismatch with germline at one junction end may stem from a read error. The chain carries TRBV5-5 and TRBJ2-5, with D maybe TRBD2 (5 bases). The CDR3 sequence is 13 residues long. Looked up from germline, CDR1 is SGHKS and CDR2 is YYEKEE (reference sequence). CDR3 region: CASTLVGEETQYF. CDR3 nucleotides: TGTGCCAGCACCTTGGTCGGGGAAGAGACCCAGTACTTC. Supplemented by reference TRBV5-5 and TRBJ2-5, the full variable domain reads DAGVTQSPTHLIKTRGQQVTLRCSPISGHKSVSWYQQVLGQGPQFIFQYYEKEERGRGNFPDRFSARQFPNYSSELNVNALLLGDSALYLCASTLVGEETQYFGPGTRLLVL.

Note on this clonotype: Being one base from a much bigger clone, this may be a read error. The chain has TRBV11-1 and TRBJ2-2, with D unresolved. Germline V gene data show CDR1 as SGHAT and CDR2 as FQDESV (reference sequence). The CDR3 is made up of 15 amino acids. Trimming left V 2 bases short and J 4 bases short, with 11 bases between. In DNA form, the CDR3 reads TGTGCCAGCAGCTTAACGGAAAGGAGCACCGGGGAGCTGTTTTTT. Residues: CASSLTERSTGELFF.

This clonotype has a count of ten or more. This chain connects TRBV15 to TRBJ2-1, with TRBD1 identical over 8 bases. The length of the CDR3 is 14 residues. Germline-derived CDR1 and CDR2 are LNHNV and YYDKDF (reference sequence). V gave up 4 bases and J gave up 5 bases; unmatched junction bases: 4. DNA of the CDR3: TGTGCCACCAGCACCCCGGGACAGGACAATGAGCAGTTCTTC. Translated: CATSTPGQDNEQFF. The full variable domain, its missing parts supplied by reference TRBV15 and TRBJ2-1, is DAMVIQNPRYQVTQFGKPVTLSCSQTLNHNVMYWYQQKSSQAPKLLFHYYDKDFNNEADTPDNFQSRRPNTSFCFLDIRSPGLGDTAMYLCATSTPGQDNEQFFGPGTRLTVL.

This clonotype qualifies as medium-sized. The V call is TRBV18, the J call TRBJ2-1; a weak D match, TRBD1 (5 bases). Trimming took 3 bases from V and 3 from J, leaving 9 bases between them. The V gene's germline CDR1 is KGHSH and CDR2 LQKENI. The CDR3 totals 14 residues. The DNA of the CDR3 is TGTGCCAGCTCACCTACAGGTTTCTACAATGAGCAGTTCTTC. It is translated as CASSPTGFYNEQFF.

As to this clonotype: One end of the junction is discordant with germline, which a read error may explain. The chain uses TRBV5-5 and TRBJ2-2; 12 nucleotides line up with TRBD2. The CDR3 sequence is 19 residues long. Germline V gives CDR1 SGHKS, CDR2 YYEKEE (reference sequence). CDR3 DNA: TGCGCCAGCAGCCAACGGCGGCTAGCGGGAGGGGCGAGCACCGGGGAGCTGTTTTTT. This encodes CASSQRRLAGGASTGELFF.

This clonotype was counted many times. The chain combines TRBV6-5 with TRBJ2-1; 7 bases are shared with TRBD2. The junction had 3 bases not matched to a gene; V was cut back by 10 bases and J by 3 bases. The CDR3 totals 12 residues. Per the germline V gene, CDR1 is MNHEY and CDR2 is SVGAGI. CDR3 sequence reads: CATRDYYNEQFF. In DNA form, the CDR3 reads TGTGCCACCCGGGACTACTACAATGAGCAGTTCTTC.

With regard to this clonotype: This may be a read error: a much more frequent sequence differs by one nucleotide. V and J are TRBV19 and TRBJ1-2, with 7 positions matching TRBD1. Unmatched junction bases numbered 14, after V lost 8 bases and J lost 5 bases. This CDR3 has 15 residues. The germline gives CDR1 LNHDA, CDR2 SQIVND (reference sequence). The CDR3 reads CASRQGDPLGYGYTF. The DNA for the CDR3 is TGTGCCAGTCGACAGGGTGACCCGCTGGGGTATGGCTACACCTTC. Full variable domain (remainder filled in from reference TRBV19 and TRBJ1-2): DGGITQSPKYLFRKEGQNVTLSCEQNLNHDAMYWYRQDPGQGLRLIYYSQIVNDFQKGDIAEGYSVSREKKESFPLTVTSAQKNPTAFYLCASRQGDPLGYGYTFGSGTRLTVV.

The chain is built from TRBV6-1 and TRBJ1-1; TRBD1 matches 8 bases. V dropped 3 bases and J dropped 1; count of bases not matched to a gene: 4. Germline loops: CDR1 MNHNS, CDR2 SASEGT. CDR3 length equals 15 residues. The CDR3 loop reads CASSDQGQANTEAFF. The CDR3 nucleotides are TGTGCCAGCAGTGACCAGGGACAGGCGAACACTGAAGCTTTCTTT.

This clonotype was seen many times. The chain has TRBV27 and TRBJ2-7; 7 bases are shared with TRBD1. Trimming cost V 6 bases and J 0 bases; bases outside gene matches: 2. This CDR3 is built from 13 residues. Germline-derived CDR1 and CDR2 are MNHEY and SMNVEV (reference sequence). Here the CDR3 reads CASRPGGSYEQYF. The DNA for the CDR3 is TGTGCCAGCAGACCAGGGGGCTCCTACGAGCAGTACTTC.

This clonotype counts as hyperexpanded (1% or more). J is TRBJ2-1 and V is TRBV15; a possible D gene is TRBD1 (6 bases). V lost 0 bases to trimming and J lost 9 bases, with 15 bases between them. CDR1 and CDR2 from the germline V gene are LNHNV and YYDKDF (reference sequence). There are 15 residues in the CDR3. DNA of the CDR3: TGTGCCACCAGCAGAGATTGGGGCCAACAGGGTGAGCAGTTCTTC. Translation: CATSRDWGQQGEQFF.

This clonotype is categorized as medium-sized (0.01 to 0.1%). The chain recombines TRBV30 with TRBJ2-4, with a tentative D call TRBD2 (7 bases). CDR3 length equals 11 residues. The germline V gene encodes CDR1 GTSNPN and CDR2 SVGIG (reference sequence). V lost 5 bases to trimming and J lost 8 bases, with 10 bases between them. CDR3 nucleotides: TGTGCCTGGGGGAGGGGGGACATTCAGTACTTC. It encodes CAWGRGDIQYF.

This clonotype was observed many times. The chain employs TRBV27 and TRBJ1-5; 8 bases line up with TRBD1. V was pared by 5 bases and J by 2 bases, with 8 bases of the junction left unmatched. CDR3 length: 16 amino acids. Germline CDR1 MNHEY, CDR2 SMNVEV (reference sequence). This CDR3 is CASSTTGGVGNQPQHF. CDR3 bases: TGTGCCAGCAGTACCACAGGGGGGGTTGGCAATCAGCCCCAGCATTTT.

This clonotype is labeled as medium-sized. The genes are TRBV5-6 and TRBJ2-1, with 9 bases that match TRBD1. This CDR3 has 16 amino acids. CDR1 is SGHDT, CDR2 YYEEEE, per germline. V trimming: 4 bases; J trimming: 4 bases; junction bases outside the gene matches: 9. The DNA of the CDR3 is TGTGCCAGCAGCAGGACAGGGGCGAACATTTACAATGAGCAGTTCTTC. It specifies CASSRTGANIYNEQFF.

This clonotype was found a few times. V usage is TRBV20-1 and J usage is TRBJ2-3; 9 nucleotides match TRBD2. The CDR3 length is 16 residues. The junction had 8 bases not matched to a gene; V was cut back by 1 base and J by 3 bases. In germline, CDR1 is DFQATT, CDR2 SNEGSKA (reference sequence). The DNA of the CDR3 is TGCAGTGCTAGAGCCTTGGGTAGCGGGAGTACAGATACGCAGTATTTT. It translates to CSARALGSGSTDTQYF.

This chain connects TRBV5-6 to TRBJ1-1; no definite D call. The germline CDR1 and CDR2 sequences are SGHDT and YYEEEE. The CDR3 has 14 amino acids. Trimming took off 4 bases at V and 1 base at J, with 11 bases between the two ends. DNA of the CDR3: TGTGCCAGCAGCCCCCCGGTGGAGAACACTGAAGCTTTCTTT. Amino acid sequence: CASSPPVENTEAFF. Complete variable domain (other parts from reference TRBV5-6 and TRBJ1-1): DAGVTQSPTHLIKTRGQQVTLRCSPKSGHDTVSWYQQALGQGPQFIFQYYEEEERQRGNFPDRFSGHQFPNYSSELNVNALLLGDSALYLCASSPPVENTEAFFGQGTRLTVV.

A few counts support this clonotype. This rearrangement joins TRBV20-1 to TRBJ1-2; D gene ambiguous. CDR3 length: 16 residues. V lost 2 bases and J lost 8, with 24 bases in between. The germline CDR1 and CDR2 sequences are DFQATT and SNEGSKA (reference sequence). The CDR3 here is CSARRSVGRISEGYTF. The CDR3, as DNA: TGCAGTGCTAGACGTTCCGTTGGACGGATCTCTGAGGGCTACACCTTC.

The chain employs TRBV6-5 and TRBJ1-6; D gene unclear. Germline V gene sequence: CDR1 MNHEY, CDR2 SVGAGI. The V end lost 2 bases, the J end lost 8 bases, and 4 bases lay between the germline ends. This CDR3 contains 12 residues. CDR3 nucleotides: TGTGCCAGCAGTTACATGGATTCACCCCTCCACTTT. Protein: CASSYMDSPLHF.

This clonotype was detected a few times. The DNA of the CDR3 is TGTGCCAGCAGTTACGGGTTGCCGGTTTCAACTAATGAAAAACTGTTTTTT. It specifies CASSYGLPVSTNEKLFF. V usage is TRBV12-3 or TRBV12-4 and J usage is TRBJ1-4; D call uncertain. Trimming pared 4 bases from V and 0 bases from J, leaving 15 bases between. CDR3 size: 17 residues.

This clonotype was counted only a few times. The rearrangement links TRBV19 to TRBJ1-5; maybe TRBD1 (5 bases). The CDR3 totals 13 residues. The germline V gene has CDR1 LNHDA and CDR2 SQIVND (reference sequence). Trimming stripped 5 bases from V and 5 bases from J, with 10 bases between. The CDR3: CASSWGEYQPQHF. The CDR3 nucleotides are TGTGCCAGTAGTTGGGGGGAGTATCAGCCCCAGCATTTT.

The table lists this clonotype with a few counts. This chain links TRBV7-6 with TRBJ1-1, with TRBD1 matching over 7 bases. Losses at the gene ends were 3 bases for V and 1 base for J; bases not matched to a gene: 5. The CDR3 totals 15 residues. The germline V gene has CDR1 SGHVS and CDR2 FNYEAQ. DNA of the CDR3: TGTGCCAGCAGCTTGGACAGGATTGGGAACACTGAAGCTTTCTTT. Its translation: CASSLDRIGNTEAFF.